This TCR beta chain came from a study of technical replicates of blood from several donors. Here immunoSEQ multiplex PCR was the method, and the copy in TCRdb shows in-frame clones only, minus some. The table lists over 10,000 clones, 85% to 95% of them singletons, with 7% to 9% in the top ten. Only one count was recorded for this clone. This CDR3 spans 14 amino acids. Trimming cost V 5 bases and J 0 bases, with 10 bases left between them. Germline V gives CDR1 SGHNT, CDR2 YENEEA. Sequences were obtained from PBMCs. The chain has TRBV11-3 and TRBJ2-5, with D possibly TRBD1 on 6 matching bases. This receptor was identified in a human donor in good health. This CDR3 is CASSATGYQETQYF. CDR3 sequence (DNA): TGTGCCAGCAGCGCGACAGGTTACCAAGAGACCCAGTACTTC. Complete variable domain (other parts from reference TRBV11-3 and TRBJ2-5): EAGVVQSPRYKIIEKKQPVAFWCNPISGHNTLYWYLQNLGQGPELLIRYENEEAVDDSQLPKDRFSAERLKGVDSTLKIQPAELGDSAVYLCASSATGYQETQYFGPGTRLLVL.